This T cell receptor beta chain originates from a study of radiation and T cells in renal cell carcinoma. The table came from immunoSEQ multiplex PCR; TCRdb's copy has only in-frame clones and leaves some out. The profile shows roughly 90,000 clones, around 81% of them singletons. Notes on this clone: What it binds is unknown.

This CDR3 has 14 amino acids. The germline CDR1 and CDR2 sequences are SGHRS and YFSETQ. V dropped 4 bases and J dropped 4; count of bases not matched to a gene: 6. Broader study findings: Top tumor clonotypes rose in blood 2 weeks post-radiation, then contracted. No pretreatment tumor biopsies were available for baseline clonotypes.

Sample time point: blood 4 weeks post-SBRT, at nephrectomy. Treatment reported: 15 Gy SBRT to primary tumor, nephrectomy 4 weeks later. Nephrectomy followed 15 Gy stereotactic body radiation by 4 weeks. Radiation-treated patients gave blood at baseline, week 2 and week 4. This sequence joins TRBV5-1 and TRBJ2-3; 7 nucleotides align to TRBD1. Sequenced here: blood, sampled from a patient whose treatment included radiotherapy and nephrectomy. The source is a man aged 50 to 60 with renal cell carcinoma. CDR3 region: CASSLDRVADTQYF. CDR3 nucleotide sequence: TGCGCCAGCAGCCTCGACAGGGTAGCAGATACGCAGTATTTT. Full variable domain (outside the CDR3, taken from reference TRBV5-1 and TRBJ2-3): KAGVTQTPRYLIKTRGQQVTLSCSPISGHRSVSWYQQTPGQGLQFLFEYFSETQRNKGNFPGRFSGRQFSNSRSEMNVSTLELGDSALYLCASSLDRVADTQYFGPGTRLTVL.